Listed here is a single T cell receptor beta chain. This clonotype was recorded a few times. The target of this receptor is not known. Within one base of it there is no much larger clone, and no base qualities were kept. TCRdb shows the sequencer as Illumina NovaSeq 6000. TCRalpha and TCRbeta cDNA libraries were constructed by 5'RACE with constant-segment primers, with sample barcodes and unique molecular identifiers being introduced. RNA was extracted from every sample with Trizol reagent. Amplification of the libraries took two PCR steps, and the second step added a second sample barcode plus Illumina TruSeq adapters. Sequencing of libraries was performed on an Illumina NovaSeq with 2 x 150 bp paired-end reads. The study's processing was this. Reads were demultiplexed and collapsed into UMI-guided consensus sequences with migec v1.2.7. Using mixcr v2.1.11, UMI consensuses were aligned to TRA and TRB V and J templates and then assembled into clonotypes. Expanded or contracted clonotypes were those called significant by both edgeR and NoisET, with noise models trained on biological replicates. edgeR calls used a false discovery rate-adjusted p below 0.01 and a log2 fold-change threshold of 1. As an exploratory analysis of dynamics, max-normalized trajectories of the 1000 most abundant clonotypes were examined with PCA combined with hierarchical clustering. Separately sequenced CD4+ and CD8+ repertoires were used to assign a CD4 or CD8 phenotype to each responding clone. In TCRdb, the public reads were trimmed at Q25 with fastp and aligned with MiXCR, with productive beta chains retained. Each entry merges the rows of one CDR3 protein and shows their most common DNA and genes. The V and J calls follow TCRdb's processing rather than the paper's. A total of about 320,000 distinct CDR3 sequences appear in this sample, approximately 15% of them only once. The leading ten clones occupy around 20% of the sample.

Between the V and J ends, shortened by 4 bases and 5 bases respectively, the junction contains 9 bases. The CDR3 runs 12 amino acids, cysteine and phenylalanine included. The entry retains the CDR3 DNA only, 36 bases that are in frame from base 1. Taken from the germline V gene, the CDR1 and CDR2 loops are SGDLS and YYNGEE. This sample is part of a study of T-cell memory formation after mild COVID-19 (dated by TCRdb to the early 2020s). As for the study more broadly: TCR sequence clusters from the two donors were found to be largely donor specific. In two donors, T-cell clones that expanded and contracted after mild COVID-19 were followed by sequencing TCRalpha and TCRbeta repertoires longitudinally. Two young, previously healthy adult volunteers, one female and one male, were included in the cohort. Beyond this particular receptor, the publication reports: Balanced CD4/CD8 phenotypes were observed for clones contracting from day 15 to 85, whereas a bias towards CD4+ was observed for a second wave of clones expanding from day 15 to 37. Contracting CD4+ clones were located mainly in the CM and EM memory subsets, whereas CD8+ clones were found to be enriched in EMRA. The study covered only a couple of mild cases, and larger cohorts including severe cases with pre-infection samples were considered necessary. Some responding clones were detected in pre-infection memory, suggesting pre-existing cross-reactive memory T cells joined the SARS-CoV-2 response. Whether the second-wave clones peaking on day 37 were SARS-CoV-2 specific was not confirmed.

Ficoll-Paque density gradient centrifugation was used to isolate PBMCs. This sequence was found in a man aged 18 to 30 who had mild COVID-19 (a few samples of this study predate the infection). The sample titles of this study are shuffled in the database, so cell type and time point are left out; the donor was told from shared clones. The chain uses TRBV9 and TRBJ2-5; the D match is possibly TRBD1 or TRBD2, with 5 bases aligned in each. The specimen sequenced was PBMCs or a T cell subset sorted from them (not recorded which). This receptor has the CDR3 CASSIGEETQYF. Here is the DNA: TGTGCCAGCAGCATAGGGGAGGAGACCCAGTACTTC.